Presented here are 24 T cell receptor beta chains from one specimen sequenced in a study of blood T cell repertoires in COVID-19. Sequencing was performed with immunoSEQ multiplex PCR; in TCRdb, only in-frame clones are kept and a portion is missing. The sample yields roughly 160,000 clones, 85% seen once. Sequences were obtained from peripheral blood. The receptors were gathered from an elderly woman with COVID-19, enrolled during active disease.

The chain joins TRBV15 to TRBJ1-3; D ambiguous. CDR1 LNHNV and CDR2 YYDKDF come from the germline V gene (reference sequence). V lost 1 base, J lost 8 bases, and 9 bases lay in between. The CDR3 covers 13 residues. The CDR3 sequence is CATSRGAQYTIYF. In DNA, the CDR3 is TGTGCCACCAGCAGAGGGGCCCAGTACACCATATATTTT.

The chain joins TRBV3-1 (or the pseudogene TRBV3-2) to TRBJ1-4; no definite D call. The CDR3 totals 11 residues. The ends were cut back, 4 bases at V and 10 bases at J, with 7 bases in the middle. Germline V gene data show CDR1 as LGHDT and CDR2 as YNNKEL (reference sequence). The CDR3 protein is CASSLEGKLFF. The CDR3 DNA sequence: TGTGCCAGCAGCCTCGAGGGAAAACTGTTTTTT.

V and J are TRBV3-1 (or the pseudogene TRBV3-2) and TRBJ1-1, with D tentatively TRBD1 (6 bases). The ends were cut back, 3 bases at V and 2 bases at J, with 10 bases in the middle. This CDR3 comprises 14 residues. From germline, CDR1 is LGHDT and CDR2 YNNKEL (reference sequence). CDR3 amino acids: CASSHGQLNTEAFF. DNA for the CDR3: TGTGCCAGCAGCCATGGACAGCTTAACACTGAAGCTTTCTTT.

The rearrangement uses TRBV19 and TRBJ2-3; 7 positions match TRBD1. This CDR3 contains 13 residues. Germline V lookup: CDR1 LNHDA, CDR2 SQIVND (reference sequence). Trimming at V came to 6 bases and at J to 2 bases, leaving 2 bases not matched to a gene. CDR3 DNA sequence: TGTGCCAGTAGGAGGGGGCCCACAGATACGCAGTATTTT. It yields the protein CASRRGPTDTQYF.

The V call is TRBV7-9, the J call TRBJ1-6; D is possibly TRBD1 (5 bases). CDR1 is SEHNR and CDR2 is FQNEAQ in the germline V gene (reference sequence). The CDR3 contains 18 residues. V lost 1 base, J lost 5 bases, and 18 bases lay in between. CDR3 region: CASSLDQIGGLNNSPLHF. The CDR3 coding sequence is TGTGCCAGCAGCTTAGACCAAATTGGGGGGTTAAATAATTCACCCCTCCACTTT.

This chain links TRBV11-2 with TRBJ2-5, with 7 bases that match TRBD1. Germline V gives CDR1 SGHAT, CDR2 FQNNGV. The CDR3 covers 15 residues. Trimming took 2 bases from V and 4 from J; bases not matched to a gene: 7. The CDR3 sequence: CASSLPTGIRETQYF. Here the CDR3 DNA reads TGTGCCAGCAGCTTACCGACAGGGATCCGAGAGACCCAGTACTTC.

The rearrangement uses TRBV27 and TRBJ1-1; D may be TRBD1 (6 bases). Germline V gene sequence: CDR1 MNHEY, CDR2 SMNVEV (reference sequence). Trimming pared 7 bases from V and 1 base from J, leaving 10 bases between. This CDR3 has 13 residues. The CDR3 coding sequence is TGTGCCAGCACGACAGGAGCGAACACTGAAGCTTTCTTT. The encoded protein is CASTTGANTEAFF.

This sequence joins TRBV5-6 and TRBJ2-5; 7 bases map to TRBD1. The CDR3 length is 13 residues. Germline V gives CDR1 SGHDT, CDR2 YYEEEE. The junction had 2 bases not matched to a gene; V was cut back by 2 bases and J by 4 bases. In DNA form, the CDR3 reads TGTGCCAGCAGCTTAGGGGGCCGAGAGACCCAGTACTTC. This encodes CASSLGGRETQYF.

J is TRBJ1-5 and V is TRBV5-5, with a weak D call TRBD1 (6 bases). There are 13 residues in the CDR3. Deletions cut 4 bases from V and 3 bases from J, with 8 bases between. Germline lookup yields CDR1 SGHKS and CDR2 YYEKEE (reference sequence). The CDR3 protein is CASSRDNNQPQHF. In nucleotides, the CDR3 is TGTGCCAGCAGCCGGGACAACAATCAGCCCCAGCATTTT.

The chain carries TRBV15 and TRBJ1-3; the D gene is possibly TRBD1 (5 bases). V shed 3 bases and J shed 3 bases, with 9 bases lying between them. CDR1 and CDR2 (germline): LNHNV, YYDKDF (reference sequence). The CDR3 is made up of 14 amino acids. CDR3 amino acids: CATSSWQGGNTIYF. CDR3 nucleotide sequence: TGTGCCACCAGCAGTTGGCAGGGTGGAAACACCATATATTTT.

The chain links TRBV28 to TRBJ1-1, with TRBD1 matching over 9 bases. The V and J ends lost 10 bases and 6 bases, in that order; junction bases with no gene match: 9. The CDR3 runs 13 residues. Germline CDR1 is MDHEN and CDR2 is SYDVKM. The CDR3 nucleotides read TGTGCCACGACACAGGGGGCGGACGCTGAAGCTTTCTTT. Encoded protein: CATTQGADAEAFF.

The CDR3, as DNA: TGCGCCAGCAGCTTGGACCAGGCTGGCAATTCACCCCTCCACTTT. Amino acid sequence: CASSLDQAGNSPLHF. The V gene is TRBV5-1, the J gene TRBJ1-6; D is unresolved. This CDR3 spans 15 amino acids. V lost 0 bases and J 7 bases, leaving 11 bases between the germline ends. Germline V gene data show CDR1 as SGHRS and CDR2 as YFSETQ.

A single count supports this clone. This chain uses TRBV18 with TRBJ1-6; 11 positions match TRBD1. The J segment lost 9 bases and the V segment lost 3 bases, leaving 4 bases of the junction unmatched. Germline V gene lookup returns CDR1 KGHSH and CDR2 LQKENI. The CDR3 has 15 residues. The CDR3 DNA sequence: TGTGCCAGCTCACCGGGGACAGGGGGAAGTTCACCCCTCCACTTT. Its protein is CASSPGTGGSSPLHF.

This clone was detected a few times. J is TRBJ2-3 and V is TRBV5-8; D perhaps matches TRBD2 (6 bases). The length of the CDR3 is 16 residues. Trimming took off 4 bases at V and 5 bases at J, with 20 bases between the two ends. Per germline, CDR1 SGHTS and CDR2 YDEGEE. CDR3 residues: CASSRRSSSEGDTQYF. Written as DNA, the CDR3 is TGTGCCAGCAGCCGCCGGTCCTCTAGCGAGGGAGATACGCAGTATTTT.

This clone was detected only once. The V call is TRBV24-1, the J call TRBJ2-7; 7 bases agree with TRBD1. V shed 6 bases, J shed 2 bases, and the junction held 9 bases outside the gene matches. The CDR3 is made up of 15 amino acids. Germline CDR1 is KGHDR and CDR2 is SFDVKD. The CDR3, as DNA: TGTGCCACCAGTAGCCCGACAGGGCAACCCTACGAGCAGTACTTC. It specifies CATSSPTGQPYEQYF.

The CDR3 loop reads CAIKGTEYGYTF. CDR3 sequence (DNA): TGTGCCATCAAGGGGACAGAGTATGGCTACACCTTC. V is TRBV10-3 and J is TRBJ1-2, with TRBD1 identical over 7 bases. Germline lookup yields CDR1 ENHRY and CDR2 SYGVKD. The V gene end was trimmed by 7 bases and the J gene end by 5 bases; junction bases not matched to a gene: 4. The CDR3 spans 12 residues.

The chain is built from TRBV5-6 and TRBJ1-2, with 8 bases aligning to TRBD1. This CDR3 spans 14 amino acids. Trimming cost V 4 bases and J 5 bases; bases outside gene matches: 7. Looked up from germline, CDR1 is SGHDT and CDR2 is YYEEEE. The CDR3 sequence: CASSPWTGIYGYTF. CDR3 sequence (DNA): TGTGCCAGCAGCCCCTGGACAGGGATTTATGGCTACACCTTC.

V and J are TRBV4-1 and TRBJ2-1; perhaps TRBD2 as D (6 bases). The CDR3 is made up of 14 amino acids. The germline gives CDR1 MGHRA, CDR2 YSYEKL. V was clipped by 0 bases and J by 7 bases, with 10 bases between them. CDR3 in DNA: TGCGCCAGCAGCCAAGATAATGGGAGGAATGAGCAGTTCTTC. Translation: CASSQDNGRNEQFF.

This clone was seen once. The genes are TRBV27 and TRBJ2-3; 7 bases fit TRBD2. V shed 4 bases and J 8 bases; nucleotides not matched to a gene: 12. The CDR3 spans 15 residues. CDR1 MNHEY and CDR2 SMNVEV come from the germline V gene (reference sequence). In nucleotides, the CDR3 is TGTGCCAGCAGTTCCCTCTCGGGGGGTCCGGGTACGCAGTATTTT. It encodes CASSSLSGGPGTQYF.

V and J are TRBV24-1 and TRBJ1-5; the match to TRBD1 covers 7 bases. CDR3 size: 17 residues. Trimming at V came to 10 bases and at J to 2 bases, leaving 16 bases not matched to a gene. The V gene's germline CDR1 is KGHDR and CDR2 SFDVKD. The CDR3 coding sequence is TGTGCCACTACAAGCCGAGGGGGCCCAGGAGGCAATCAGCCCCAGCATTTT. Translation gives CATTSRGGPGGNQPQHF.

The V call is TRBV7-9, the J call TRBJ1-2; no firm D call. V was trimmed by 8 bases and J by 8 bases, leaving 18 bases between them. Germline CDR1 SEHNR, CDR2 FQNEAQ (reference sequence). The CDR3 sequence is 13 residues long. This CDR3 reads CASQPSGMGGYTF. The CDR3 nucleotides are TGTGCCAGCCAGCCTTCGGGGATGGGGGGCTACACCTTC.

This clone has a count of ten or more. The chain combines TRBV24-1 with TRBJ2-1, with D tentatively TRBD1 (5 bases). Per the germline V gene, CDR1 is KGHDR and CDR2 is SFDVKD. The CDR3 extends over 12 amino acids. V lost 8 bases and J 7 bases, leaving 11 bases between the germline ends. Written as DNA, the CDR3 is TGTGCCACCAAGTCGTCAGGGAATGAGCAGTTCTTC. Protein product: CATKSSGNEQFF.

This chain's CDR3 is CASKGLAAGELFF. The CDR3 DNA follows: TGTGCCAGCAAGGGACTAGCGGCCGGGGAGCTGTTTTTT. This sequence joins TRBV27 and TRBJ2-2; 11 nucleotides agree with TRBD2. Germline-derived CDR1 and CDR2 are MNHEY and SMNVEV (reference sequence). V dropped 7 bases and J dropped 6; count of bases not matched to a gene: 1. The CDR3 loop spans 13 amino acids.

The CDR3 DNA follows: TGCGCCAGCAGTCATGAGGAAGAAACAGGGCCGGTAACGAACACTGAAGCTTTCTTT. Its protein is CASSHEEETGPVTNTEAFF. V usage is TRBV23-1 and J usage is TRBJ1-1, with D possibly being TRBD1 (6 bases). Being an ORF, TRBV23-1 has a function that is uncertain. V was clipped by 3 bases and J by 1 base, with 24 bases between them. This CDR3 has 19 residues.